This T cell receptor (beta chain) was sequenced for a study of blood T cell repertoires in COVID-19. V lost 4 bases, J lost 6 bases, and 4 bases stayed unmatched. Germline CDR1 and CDR2: SGHAT and FQNNGV. This CDR3 contains 13 residues. Some clones are missing from TCRdb's copy, which holds only in-frame ones; the method was immunoSEQ multiplex PCR. The table lists about 94,000 clones, around 80% of them singletons. This rearrangement joins TRBV11-2 to TRBJ2-7; 9 nucleotides align to TRBD1. Sequenced: peripheral blood. The receptor's source is a human donor in a cohort sampled during active COVID-19. The CDR3 reads CASSWDRDGEQYF. The CDR3 DNA follows: TGTGCCAGCAGCTGGGACAGGGACGGCGAGCAGTACTTC.